A selection of T cell receptor beta chains follows, all from one sample in a study of beta chain features in type 1 diabetes. This table comes from immunoSEQ multiplex PCR, and its TCRdb copy is limited to in-frame clones, with some not included. This sample has 200,000 to 300,000 clones, with about 71% found just once. Sequenced material: naive CD4+ T cells from blood. The receptors were gathered from a man between 25 and 39 years old in good health. Both conserved end residues are part of each CDR3. The size entry is marked missing in some rows and otherwise reads once, few, many or a size class.

len: 13; abundance: NA; v_gene: TRBV30; CDR3aa: CAWSVERDSPLHF
len: 13; abundance: NA; v_gene: TRBV30; CDR3aa: CASASDSYNEQFF
len: 15; abundance: NA; v_gene: TRBV28; CDR3aa: CASSLSGSGANVLTF
len: 18; abundance: NA; v_gene: TRBV25-1; CDR3aa: CASSDPGLAGEGTDTQYF
len: 16; abundance: NA; v_gene: TRBV7-2; CDR3aa: CASSLGSAGMYNEQFF
len: 14; abundance: NA; v_gene: TRBV5-6; CDR3aa: CASSSGQRTDTQYF
len: 14; abundance: NA; v_gene: TRBV7-2; CDR3aa: CASSFPRAYNEQFF
len: 13; abundance: once; v_gene: TRBV5-6; CDR3aa: CASSLAYRDTQYF
len: 15; abundance: NA; v_gene: TRBV30; CDR3aa: CAWSTQTGGNTEAFF
len: 13; abundance: NA; v_gene: TRBV29-1; CDR3aa: CSVRGLYTDTQYF
len: 17; abundance: NA; v_gene: TRBV2; CDR3aa: CASSEGGTTRFTDTQYF
len: 12; abundance: NA; v_gene: TRBV29-1; CDR3aa: CSGNLFTGELFF
len: 12; abundance: few; v_gene: TRBV29-1; CDR3aa: CSVEVAVYEQYF
len: 14; abundance: NA; v_gene: TRBV9; CDR3aa: CASSGTGGGQPQHF
len: 13; abundance: NA; v_gene: TRBV9; CDR3aa: CASSAGTDYEQYF
len: 11; abundance: NA; v_gene: TRBV30; CDR3aa: CAWRGGYEQYF
len: 12; abundance: NA; v_gene: TRBV11-2; CDR3aa: CASSLDGRTRDF
len: 14; abundance: few; v_gene: TRBV29-1; CDR3aa: CSVVVGSATGELFF
len: 13; abundance: NA; v_gene: TRBV6-6; CDR3aa: CASLGGTAYEQYF
len: 15; abundance: NA; v_gene: TRBV29-1; CDR3aa: CSVLRLAGDYNEQFF
len: 17; abundance: NA; v_gene: TRBV5-6; CDR3aa: CASSRASDSTFGDTQYF
len: 15; abundance: NA; v_gene: TRBV6-6; CDR3aa: CASRRPAGNTDTQYF
len: 14; abundance: NA; v_gene: TRBV25-1; CDR3aa: CASSQGSPQETQYF
len: 14; abundance: NA; v_gene: TRBV15; CDR3aa: CATSREGQIYGYTF
len: 13; abundance: NA; v_gene: TRBV29-1; CDR3aa: CSVEDSYTGELFF
len: 11; abundance: NA; v_gene: TRBV29-1; CDR3aa: CSVESADEQFF
len: 12; abundance: once; v_gene: TRBV30; CDR3aa: CAWSGGYNEQFF
len: 14; abundance: few; v_gene: TRBV7-9; CDR3aa: CASSWGLSTDTQYF
len: 15; abundance: NA; v_gene: TRBV5-1; CDR3aa: CASSLEGHSYNEQFF
len: 11; abundance: NA; v_gene: TRBV2; CDR3aa: CASSDGNIQYF
len: 14; abundance: once; v_gene: TRBV9; CDR3aa: CASSVHLKGETQYF
len: 14; abundance: once; v_gene: TRBV11-2; CDR3aa: CASSLGSPFDEQFF
len: 13; abundance: NA; v_gene: TRBV7-2; CDR3aa: CASSLHRNTEAFF
len: 14; abundance: few; v_gene: TRBV7-2; CDR3aa: CASSLRSGTDTQYF
len: 13; abundance: NA; v_gene: TRBV28; CDR3aa: CASSLLAGTEQYF
len: 16; abundance: NA; v_gene: TRBV14; CDR3aa: CASSQPSGGTRNTQYF
len: 15; abundance: NA; v_gene: TRBV9; CDR3aa: CASSVVTGSYNEQFF
len: 12; abundance: NA; v_gene: TRBV29-1; CDR3aa: CSVVGRTYEQYF
len: 14; abundance: few; v_gene: TRBV30; CDR3aa: CAWSGRGRGGEQYF
len: 13; abundance: NA; v_gene: TRBV18; CDR3aa: CASSAKKVDEQFF
len: 10; abundance: NA; v_gene: TRBV7-9; CDR3aa: CASSGDTQYF
len: 15; abundance: few; v_gene: TRBV29-1; CDR3aa: CSALSGLAGIREQFF
len: 14; abundance: NA; v_gene: TRBV6-5; CDR3aa: CASSSTGQFYEQYF
len: 12; abundance: NA; v_gene: TRBV30; CDR3aa: CAWTLLRDGYTF
len: 12; abundance: NA; v_gene: TRBV7-2; CDR3aa: CASSLEVNEQFF